The present TCR beta chain was sequenced within a study of cytomegalovirus exposure and HLA in healthy donors. Study-wide results and caveats: A reported reduction in N-insertions relative to the approximately 600-donor mean was seen in an Asian-associated ancestry cluster in a later analysis. High specificity and sensitivity for cytomegalovirus status were reported for the classifier.

Primers: 60 Vbeta forward and 13 Jbeta reverse. The table came from immunoSEQ multiplex PCR; TCRdb's copy has only in-frame clones and leaves some out. In total, the table holds roughly 62,000 clones. Remarks on this clone: No antigen is known for it.

The CDR3 has 15 residues. V trimming: 4 bases; J trimming: 4 bases; junction bases outside the gene matches: 9. Germline CDR1 and CDR2: SGHNT and YYREEE (reference sequence). The specimen was PBMCs. The sequence came from a male donor in good health and CMV-seronegative. The chain carries TRBV5-4 and TRBJ2-7; TRBD1 matches 9 bases. The CDR3 nucleotides read TGTGCCAGCAGCGTCAGCGGGACAGGGTTGTACGAGCAGTACTTC. This sequence encodes CASSVSGTGLYEQYF.